This T cell receptor (beta chain) was recorded in a study of technical replicates of blood from a few donors. V was shortened by 3 bases and J by 8 bases, with 11 bases between the two germline ends. The length of the CDR3 is 12 residues. Germline loops: CDR1 LNHDA, CDR2 SQIVND (reference sequence). Produced via immunoSEQ multiplex PCR; TCRdb's table is partial and in-frame only. Among over 75,000 clones listed, 95% to 97% were seen once. This clonotype was sampled from a human donor in good health. This chain connects TRBV19 to TRBJ2-7, with D unresolved. Sequencing was done on a sample of T cells isolated from PBMCs. In DNA form, the CDR3 reads TGTGCCAGTAGTATTTCCAGGTCCCAGCAGTACTTC. This translates into CASSISRSQQYF. Combining the CDR3 with reference TRBV19 and TRBJ2-7 gives the whole variable domain DGGITQSPKYLFRKEGQNVTLSCEQNLNHDAMYWYRQDPGQGLRLIYYSQIVNDFQKGDIAEGYSVSREKKESFPLTVTSAQKNPTAFYLCASSISRSQQYFGPGTRLTVT.